A single TCR beta chain is shown here with its context. These data come from a study of blood T cell repertoires in COVID-19. There are 14 residues in the CDR3. J lost 7 bases, V lost 1 base, and 1 base had no gene match. Germline CDR1 is LNHNV and CDR2 is YYDKDF (reference sequence). In the original analysis: By means of reference gene primer amplification, nucleated cell counts were estimated. Clones were read by immunoSEQ multiplex PCR, and TCRdb kept only the in-frame ones, dropping some. That table is the source of V, J and clone size, and D and trimming were worked out from the DNA. The sample holds 200,000 to 250,000 clones; roughly 85% are singletons and the top ten take about 2.4%.

The chain carries TRBV15 and TRBJ1-4; the match to TRBD1 covers 9 bases. The specimen was peripheral blood. This sequence was found in a woman between 65 and 79 years old with COVID-19, enrolled during active disease. Here the CDR3 reads CATSRGQGVEKLFF. CDR3 DNA sequence: TGTGCCACCAGCAGAGGACAGGGGGTTGAAAAACTGTTTTTT.